Presented here are 22 T cell receptor beta chains from one specimen sequenced in a study of T cell responses to AZD1222 COVID-19 vaccine. TCRdb keeps only in-frame clones here, not all; method: immunoSEQ multiplex PCR. The top ten clones hold 1.5% to 2% of a sample with 120,000 to 150,000 clones, around 90% of them seen once. Sample: peripheral blood, taken 28 days after the second AZD1222 dose. The receptors shown here come from an adult who received the AZD1222 COVID-19 vaccine.

V is TRBV6-5 and J is TRBJ2-1; D possibly corresponds to TRBD2 (5 bases). CDR3 length: 11 residues. Germline CDR1 is MNHEY and CDR2 is SVGAGI. V was cut by 6 bases and J by 14 bases, with 14 bases left in between. The CDR3 loop reads CASSTADLEFF. In DNA, the CDR3 is TGTGCCAGCAGCACAGCGGACCTAGAGTTCTTC.

The chain links TRBV19 to TRBJ1-5; maybe TRBD1 (6 bases). This CDR3 contains 15 residues. V shed 6 bases and J shed 3 bases, with 15 bases lying between them. From germline, CDR1 is LNHDA and CDR2 SQIVND (reference sequence). CDR3 sequence: CASRVGGFANQPQHF. The CDR3 region has the DNA TGTGCCAGTAGAGTAGGGGGGTTCGCCAATCAGCCCCAGCATTTT. Together with reference TRBV19 and TRBJ1-5, the CDR3 gives the full variable domain: DGGITQSPKYLFRKEGQNVTLSCEQNLNHDAMYWYRQDPGQGLRLIYYSQIVNDFQKGDIAEGYSVSREKKESFPLTVTSAQKNPTAFYLCASRVGGFANQPQHFGDGTRLSIL.

This chain connects TRBV24-1 to TRBJ2-7, with D perhaps given as TRBD1 or TRBD2 (5 bases each). This CDR3 has 13 amino acids. CDR1 KGHDR and CDR2 SFDVKD come from the germline V gene. Trimming shortened V by 7 bases and J by 2 bases, and 11 bases separated the two germline ends. CDR3 in DNA: TGTGCCACCAGCCGGGACGGCACCTACGAGCAGTACTTC. Translation: CATSRDGTYEQYF.

The chain links TRBV5-1 to TRBJ2-7; 8 bases agree with TRBD1. Germline values: CDR1 SGHRS, CDR2 YFSETQ. Germline trimming cut 4 bases from V and 10 bases from J; bases unmatched to any gene: 13. The CDR3 length is 14 residues. The CDR3 spells CASSQVGTGSNQYF. As DNA, the CDR3 is TGCGCCAGCAGCCAAGTCGGGACAGGTAGCAACCAGTACTTC. Supplemented by reference TRBV5-1 and TRBJ2-7, the full variable domain reads KAGVTQTPRYLIKTRGQQVTLSCSPISGHRSVSWYQQTPGQGLQFLFEYFSETQRNKGNFPGRFSGRQFSNSRSEMNVSTLELGDSALYLCASSQVGTGSNQYFGPGTRLTVT.

The chain combines TRBV12-3 or TRBV12-4 with TRBJ2-3; no reliable D call. Trimming cost V 6 bases and J 5 bases, with 12 bases left between them. This CDR3 has 13 amino acids. CDR3 in DNA: TGTGCCAGCAGCACTTCCGGTCGAGATACGCAGTATTTT. Its translation is CASSTSGRDTQYF.

V and J are TRBV20-1 and TRBJ1-2, with D unclear. V was shortened by 2 bases and J by 5 bases, with 6 bases between the two germline ends. Germline CDR1 reads DFQATT; CDR2 reads SNEGSKA (reference sequence). The CDR3 sequence is 11 residues long. In DNA form, the CDR3 reads TGCAGTGCTAGAACGCGTTATGGCTACACCTTC. Protein: CSARTRYGYTF.

The rearrangement links TRBV5-5 to TRBJ1-5; TRBD1 might be the D (5 bases). This CDR3 has 17 amino acids. V was cut by 4 bases and J by 0 bases, with 17 bases left in between. Per germline, CDR1 SGHKS and CDR2 YYEKEE (reference sequence). CDR3 nucleotide sequence: TGTGCCAGCAGCCCCGACCCTAACAGGTATAGCAATCAGCCCCAGCATTTT. Translating gives CASSPDPNRYSNQPQHF. Using reference TRBV5-5 and TRBJ1-5 for the parts outside the CDR3, the full variable domain is DAGVTQSPTHLIKTRGQQVTLRCSPISGHKSVSWYQQVLGQGPQFIFQYYEKEERGRGNFPDRFSARQFPNYSSELNVNALLLGDSALYLCASSPDPNRYSNQPQHFGDGTRLSIL.

The chain employs TRBV6-2 or TRBV6-3 and TRBJ2-1; D is uncertain. Trimming removed 2 bases at V and 5 bases at J, with 7 bases between. This CDR3 has 13 residues. CDR1 and CDR2 from the germline V gene are MNHEY and SVGEGT. The CDR3 loop is CASSYARHNEQFF. CDR3 nucleotide sequence: TGTGCCAGCAGTTACGCCAGGCACAATGAGCAGTTCTTC.

V is TRBV19 and J is TRBJ2-1; 7 bases are shared with TRBD1. The CDR3 has 13 residues. CDR1 and CDR2 from the germline V gene are LNHDA and SQIVND (reference sequence). The junction had 4 bases not matched to a gene; V was cut back by 7 bases and J by 4 bases. CDR3 DNA: TGTGCCAGTACGGGACAGAAATACAATGAGCAGTTCTTC. This translates into CASTGQKYNEQFF.

The rearrangement links TRBV6-1 to TRBJ2-5, with D possibly called TRBD1 or TRBD2 (5 bases each). The V gene lost 2 bases and the J gene lost 5 bases, with 12 bases spanning the gap. Germline V gene lookup returns CDR1 MNHNS and CDR2 SASEGT. The CDR3 extends over 14 amino acids. The CDR3 sequence is CASSEFGAGETQYF. The DNA of the CDR3 is TGTGCCAGCAGTGAATTCGGGGCCGGGGAGACCCAGTACTTC.

The rearrangement uses TRBV4-1 and TRBJ2-5; 10 bases are shared with TRBD2. The CDR3 contains 19 residues. J was trimmed by 3 bases and V by 3 bases; bases with no gene match: 16. In germline, CDR1 is MGHRA, CDR2 YSYEKL. This CDR3 reads CASSQKPPSGSIEKETQYF. The DNA of the CDR3 is TGCGCCAGCAGCCAGAAGCCCCCTAGCGGGAGTATTGAGAAAGAGACCCAGTACTTC.

This clone showed up just once. V usage is TRBV29-1 and J usage is TRBJ1-4; D is undetermined. Germline V CDR1 and CDR2: SQVTM, ANQGSEA. V dropped 4 bases and J dropped 4 bases, with 7 bases sitting between them. There are 12 residues in the CDR3. Here the CDR3 reads CSVGANNEKLFF. The CDR3 coding sequence is TGCAGCGTTGGGGCAAATAATGAAAAACTGTTTTTT.

This chain connects TRBV3-1 (or the pseudogene TRBV3-2) to TRBJ1-2; D uncertain. Trimming stripped 4 bases from V and 6 bases from J, with 18 bases between. This CDR3 region has 15 residues. Germline V gene data show CDR1 as LGHDT and CDR2 as YNNKEL (reference sequence). The CDR3 loop is CASSPVVGGSHGYTF. In nucleotides, the CDR3 is TGTGCCAGCAGCCCTGTCGTAGGAGGATCCCATGGCTACACCTTC.

The chain links TRBV7-3 to TRBJ2-3; D remains unclear. The CDR3 runs 14 residues. Trimming shortened V by 0 bases and J by 2 bases, and 6 bases separated the two germline ends. Germline lookup yields CDR1 SGHTA and CDR2 FQGTGA. The DNA for the CDR3 is TGTGCCAGCAGCTTAACAGGGTTCACAGATACGCAGTATTTT. It translates to CASSLTGFTDTQYF.

The chain couples TRBV5-4 to TRBJ2-5, with 13 nucleotides matching TRBD2. The CDR3 is 16 amino acids. Losses at the gene ends were 4 bases for V and 4 bases for J; bases not matched to a gene: 7. Germline assignment: CDR1 SGHNT and CDR2 YYREEE (reference sequence). DNA for the CDR3: TGTGCCAGCAGCCCTCGACTAGCGGGGGGTGGAGAGACCCAGTACTTC. Translation gives CASSPRLAGGGETQYF.

The chain links TRBV20-1 to TRBJ2-1; no firm D call. The CDR3 totals 16 residues. Germline CDR1 is DFQATT and CDR2 is SNEGSKA (reference sequence). Trimming took 3 bases from V and 2 from J, leaving 17 bases between them. CDR3 nucleotides: TGCAGTGCTAGTCAGCCGGGCCTCAGTCCCTACAATGAGCAGTTCTTC. Amino acids: CSASQPGLSPYNEQFF.

This sequence joins TRBV7-3 and TRBJ2-3, with a tentative D call TRBD2 (7 bases). The CDR3 spans 14 residues. Trimming removed 0 bases at V and 6 bases at J, with 10 bases between. The germline V gene encodes CDR1 SGHTA and CDR2 FQGTGA. CDR3 region: CASSLTGGRDTQYF. The CDR3 nucleotides read TGTGCCAGCAGCTTAACCGGGGGGCGGGATACGCAGTATTTT.

V gene TRBV28 combines with J gene TRBJ1-4; TRBD1 aligns across 7 bases. Germline V lookup: CDR1 MDHEN, CDR2 SYDVKM. This CDR3 comprises 15 residues. V was clipped by 5 bases and J by 5 bases; unmatched bases: 8. In nucleotides, the CDR3 is TGTGCCAGCAGTCCCGGGGGGACAGAAAATGAAAAACTGTTTTTT. Its protein is CASSPGGTENEKLFF.

The V gene is TRBV7-2, the J gene TRBJ2-1, with 9 bases that match TRBD2. This CDR3 region has 17 residues. The germline CDR1 and CDR2 sequences are SGHTA and FQGNSA. Losses at the gene ends were 1 base for V and 6 bases for J; bases not matched to a gene: 10. In nucleotides, the CDR3 is TGTGCCAGCAGCTTAGGAGGTGGCGCGGGAGGGTTCAATGAGCAGTTCTTC. Translating it yields CASSLGGGAGGFNEQFF.

The chain combines TRBV19 with TRBJ2-5; tentatively, D is TRBD2 (7 bases). The CDR3 consists of 17 residues. The V gene lost 3 bases and the J gene lost 1 base, with 18 bases spanning the gap. The germline V gene encodes CDR1 LNHDA and CDR2 SQIVND (reference sequence). For the CDR3, the DNA is TGTGCCAGTAGTATCTGGGGGGGCAGGGGCCCCCAAGAGACCCAGTACTTC. This sequence encodes CASSIWGGRGPQETQYF. Full variable domain (outside the CDR3, taken from reference TRBV19 and TRBJ2-5): DGGITQSPKYLFRKEGQNVTLSCEQNLNHDAMYWYRQDPGQGLRLIYYSQIVNDFQKGDIAEGYSVSREKKESFPLTVTSAQKNPTAFYLCASSIWGGRGPQETQYFGPGTRLLVL.

This clone was seen just once. The V gene is TRBV7-3, the J gene TRBJ1-5; D is undetermined. Germline V gives CDR1 SGHTA, CDR2 FQGTGA. This CDR3 region has 13 residues. Trimming stripped 5 bases from V and 3 bases from J, with 8 bases between. DNA for the CDR3: TGTGCCAGCAGCATGGGTCTCAATCAGCCCCAGCATTTT. Amino acid sequence: CASSMGLNQPQHF.

This clone came up a few times. The chain combines TRBV19 with TRBJ1-5; 9 bases are a match to TRBD1. Germline V gene lookup returns CDR1 LNHDA and CDR2 SQIVND (reference sequence). This CDR3 has 15 amino acids. Germline trimming cut 4 bases from V and 3 bases from J; bases unmatched to any gene: 4. Here the CDR3 reads CASSKRTGVNQPQHF. CDR3 DNA: TGTGCCAGTAGTAAAAGGACAGGGGTCAATCAGCCCCAGCATTTT.